This note documents a single T cell receptor (beta chain) sequence. The antigen is undetermined. These data come from a study of Graves' ophthalmopathy and Graves' hyperthyroidism. Study-level results: Discrimination between ophthalmopathy and stable hyperthyroidism by a 13-signature model showed about 86% sensitivity and roughly 81% specificity. The majority of expanded thyroid clonotypes above 0.001 frequency also occurred in blood.

The study recruited hyperthyroidism patients aged 18 to 65 who were newly diagnosed, under 2 months' duration. The germline V gene encodes CDR1 SGHRS and CDR2 YFSETQ. The CDR3 spans 14 residues. Deletions cut 2 bases from V and 8 bases from J, with 13 bases between. TCR beta CDR3 regions were amplified from RNA transcripts. Second-round multiplex PCR came after a first-round RT-PCR that employed HTBI primers. From the multiplex PCR reads, TCRdb called clonotypes with MiXCR, one entry per CDR3 protein. The table lists over a million distinct CDR3 sequences, about 40% of them singletons. The V gene is TRBV5-1, the J gene TRBJ1-4; TRBD1 is a possible D gene (5 bases). Sequenced material: peripheral blood or thyroid tissue (not recorded which). The receptor comes from an adult man with Graves' hyperthyroidism. The CDR3 spells CASSLPGVGEKLFF. The CDR3 DNA is TGCGCCAGCAGCTTACCGGGGGTGGGAGAAAAACTGTTTTTT.